This is a list of T cell receptor beta chains from one sample in a study of blood T cell repertoires in COVID-19. Libraries were prepared by immunoSEQ multiplex PCR; TCRdb keeps only in-frame clonotypes and omits some of them. Here the sample spans around 180,000 clones, 80% to 90% being singletons. The material sequenced was peripheral blood. All receptors come from a woman older than 75 with COVID-19, enrolled during active disease. The CDR3 runs from the conserved cysteine through the conserved F or W. Each record gives: V gene, clone size, J gene, D gene, CDR3 DNA, CDR3 protein. A D gene is named only where the DNA matches it firmly. Rows may omit the clone size; those that give it use once, few, many or a size class.

TRBV11-2	.	TRBJ1-6	TRBD1	TGTGCCAGCAGCTTCGACAGGGCGCCTAATTCACCCCTCCACTTT	CASSFDRAPNSPLHF
TRBV9	.	TRBJ2-3	TRBD1	TGTGCCAGCAGCGCGGGGACAGGCTATGGGGCAGATACGCAGTATTTT	CASSAGTGYGADTQYF
TRBV30	.	TRBJ1-2	.	TGTGCCTGGAGAAGTGGCAGGGGCGACTATGGCTACACCTTC	CAWRSGRGDYGYTF
TRBV5-4	.	TRBJ1-4	TRBD1	TGTGCCAGCAGCTGGGACAGCGAAAAACTGTTTTTT	CASSWDSEKLFF
TRBV19	.	TRBJ1-6	TRBD1	TGTGCCAGTAGTATCTTGGGACAGGGGAGAAATTCACCCCTCCACTTT	CASSILGQGRNSPLHF
TRBV4-1	.	TRBJ2-2	TRBD2	TGCGCCAGCGGGAAGGTAGCGGGGGGCCGTAACGGGGAGCTGTTTTTT	CASGKVAGGRNGELFF
TRBV5-1	.	TRBJ2-3	TRBD2	TGCGCCAGCAGCTTGGGTAGCGGGACTAGCACAGATACGCAGTATTTT	CASSLGSGTSTDTQYF
TRBV4-3	.	TRBJ1-6	.	TGCGCCAGCGGCAACAGGGTTTCACCCCTCCACTTT	CASGNRVSPLHF
TRBV5-1	.	TRBJ2-7	.	TGCGCCAGCAGCAGGGGTAGCTACTTACAGGGTACCCAAACCTACGAGCAGTACTTC	CASSRGSYLQGTQTYEQYF
TRBV5-1	.	TRBJ2-5	.	TGCGCCAGCGGATCCGGGGAGTCCTCTGGGACCCAGTACTTC	CASGSGESSGTQYF
TRBV11-2	.	TRBJ1-1	.	TGTGCCAGCAGCCAATCAGGCGCTGGAGCTTTCTTT	CASSQSGAGAFF
TRBV15	.	TRBJ2-1	.	TGTGCCACCAGCAGAGATACGAGCGGTGAGCAGTTCTTC	CATSRDTSGEQFF
TRBV19	.	TRBJ1-5	TRBD1	TGTGCCAGTAGTATCTACGGGACAGGGCCATATCAGCCCCAGCATTTT	CASSIYGTGPYQPQHF
TRBV7-2	.	TRBJ2-7	.	TGTGCCAGCAGCTTAACCCTAGCGTGGAGGGGGCAGTACTTC	CASSLTLAWRGQYF
TRBV6-2/TRBV6-3	few	TRBJ1-2	.	TGTGCCAGCAGTTACGGAGGGGCCTTATATGGTGGCTACACCTTC	CASSYGGALYGGYTF
TRBV19	.	TRBJ1-2	.	TGTGCCAGTAGTCGGACAGTTGGGTATGGCTACACCTTC	CASSRTVGYGYTF
TRBV18	few	TRBJ1-6	.	TGTGCCAGCTCACCACGCGGAAATTCACCCCTCCACTTT	CASSPRGNSPLHF
TRBV5-1	.	TRBJ2-7	TRBD1	TGCGCCAGTTCCACGACAGGGGGCTCCTACGAGCAGTACTTC	CASSTTGGSYEQYF
TRBV6-5	.	TRBJ2-1	TRBD1	TGTGCCAGCAGGACCCGGACAGGGGGCGATGAGCAGTTCTTC	CASRTRTGGDEQFF
TRBV28	.	TRBJ2-6	.	TGTGCCAGCAGCCGGACAGGGGCCAACGTCCTGACTTTC	CASSRTGANVLTF
TRBV5-1	.	TRBJ2-3	.	TGCGCCAGCAGCCTGGACTGGACAGATACGCAGTATTTT	CASSLDWTDTQYF
TRBV7-6	once	TRBJ2-1	TRBD2	TGTGCCAGCAGCCTTGAGGGACTAGCGGGGTTCAATGAGCAGTTCTTC	CASSLEGLAGFNEQFF
TRBV19	medium-sized	TRBJ1-2	TRBD1	TGTGCCATAAGGACAGGGGGCAGCGGCTACACCTTC	CAIRTGGSGYTF
TRBV2	.	TRBJ2-4	.	TGTGCCAGCAGTGACCCCCGGGCGGGCGCCAAAAACATTCAGTACTTC	CASSDPRAGAKNIQYF
TRBV24-1	.	TRBJ2-5	.	TGTGCCACCAGTGATTCGGGGGGCGCGGGAGAGACCCAGTACTTC	CATSDSGGAGETQYF
TRBV2	.	TRBJ1-2	TRBD1	TGTGCCAGCAAAGCGCCCTCCGGGACAGAACAAAGATATGGCTACACCTTC	CASKAPSGTEQRYGYTF
TRBV27	few	TRBJ2-3	TRBD2	TGTGCCAGCAGTTTGCGACTAGCGGGAGAAACGCAGTATTTT	CASSLRLAGETQYF
TRBV7-2	.	TRBJ2-3	TRBD2	TGTGCCAGCAGCCTCAATAGCGGGGGGGCCGGGGATACGCAGTATTTT	CASSLNSGGAGDTQYF
TRBV19	.	TRBJ1-1	TRBD1	TGTGCCAGTAGCCCACAGGGGTTTGACACTGAAGCTTTCTTT	CASSPQGFDTEAFF
TRBV28	.	TRBJ1-5	TRBD1	TGTGCCAGCAGTTCGAACAGGGGACGCAATCAGCCCCAGCATTTT	CASSSNRGRNQPQHF
TRBV11-2	.	TRBJ1-4	TRBD1	TGTGCCAGCAGCCCGGGACAGGGAGGAGAAAAACTGTTTTTT	CASSPGQGGEKLFF
TRBV7-9	.	TRBJ2-5	.	TGTGCCAGCAGCTTATCGGGCCAAGAGACCCAGTACTTC	CASSLSGQETQYF
TRBV19	.	TRBJ2-5	.	TGTGCCAGTAGGAAGACAGACGAAGAGACCCAGTACTTC	CASRKTDEETQYF
TRBV10-3	.	TRBJ2-7	TRBD1	TGTGCCATCAGTGGACAGGGTTACGAGCAGTACTTC	CAISGQGYEQYF
TRBV11-3	.	TRBJ2-1	.	TGTGCCAGTGGCCCAGGACTTACGAGGGATGAGCAGTTCTTC	CASGPGLTRDEQFF
TRBV12-3/TRBV12-4	.	TRBJ1-2	.	TGTGCCAGCAGTTTTCAGGGATCCTATGGCTACACCTTC	CASSFQGSYGYTF
TRBV7-6	.	TRBJ2-3	TRBD2	TGTGCCAGCAGCTTAGTTGTTAGCGGGGGCGTAGATACGCAGTATTTT	CASSLVVSGGVDTQYF
TRBV7-2	.	TRBJ2-7	TRBD2	TGTGCCAGCAGCTTAGCCCCGGTCTGGGGGGCTAGCGGGTACTCCTACGAGCAGTACTTC	CASSLAPVWGASGYSYEQYF
TRBV7-9	.	TRBJ1-1	.	TGTGCCAGCAGCTTAGGCGCGGCTGCTTTCTTT	CASSLGAAAFF
TRBV5-5	.	TRBJ1-2	.	TGTGCCAGCAGATTGAACAGTGGAAACTATGGCTACACCTTC	CASRLNSGNYGYTF
TRBV7-2	few	TRBJ1-1	TRBD1	TGTGCCAGCAGCGTGGACAGGGGGGCCCGGCACTACTTCTTT	CASSVDRGARHYFF
TRBV7-9	.	TRBJ1-4	TRBD1	TGTGCCAGCAGCTCCGGACAGGGCACTAATGAAAAACTGTTTTTT	CASSSGQGTNEKLFF
TRBV7-3	.	TRBJ2-5	TRBD2	TGTGCCAGCAGCTTAATGGGGACTAGCGCCCAAGAGACCCAGTACTTC	CASSLMGTSAQETQYF
TRBV27	.	TRBJ1-6	TRBD1	TGTGCCAGCAGTTTATTACCAGGGGGCAATTCACCCCTCCACTTT	CASSLLPGGNSPLHF
TRBV5-1	.	TRBJ1-1	TRBD1	TGCGCCAGCAGCCGACAGGGACTGAACACTGAAGCTTTCTTT	CASSRQGLNTEAFF
TRBV5-4	.	TRBJ2-7	TRBD2	TGTGCCAGCAGCCCTCAGACTAGCGGGAGTTCGCAATACTTC	CASSPQTSGSSQYF
TRBV9	few	TRBJ1-4	TRBD1	TGTGCCAGCAGCCGCGACAGGGGATCTGAAAAACTGTTTTTT	CASSRDRGSEKLFF